The following is a T cell receptor (beta chain) sequence with its context. The sample is drawn from a study of monozygotic twins with inflammatory bowel disease. TCRdb reprocessed the 5' RACE reads and keeps a single row for each CDR3 protein, giving no DNA. Its listing shows 400,000 or so distinct CDR3 sequences. This TCR was recovered from a human donor with ulcerative colitis or Crohn's disease, or a healthy co-twin of an affected twin (not recorded which). The sample taken for sequencing was blood.

CDR3 residues: CASSKPTQPETDEQYF. The chain has TRBV5-1 and TRBJ2-7; TCRdb outputs TRBD2, but without DNA this stays unchecked. Germline-derived CDR1 and CDR2 are SGHRS and YFSETQ. CDR3 length: 16 amino acids. The full variable domain, with the rest looked up from reference TRBV5-1 and TRBJ2-7, is KAGVTQTPRYLIKTRGQQVTLSCSPISGHRSVSWYQQTPGQGLQFLFEYFSETQRNKGNFPGRFSGRQFSNSRSEMNVSTLELGDSALYLCASSKPTQPETDEQYFGPGTRLTVT.